This T cell receptor beta chain comes out of a study of response to subunit inactivated influenza vaccine. This clonotype was seen more than once but under ten times. Its target is unknown. Each CDR3 protein is one row after TCRdb ran MiXCR on the RT-PCR reads. The sample holds just under 250,000 distinct CDR3 sequences, 12% seen once. Findings and limits, study-wide: The authors suggested that few new T cells are recruited per seasonal influenza vaccination.

The germline gives CDR1 MDHEN, CDR2 SYDVKM. The CDR3 has 14 amino acids. V shed 6 bases and J shed 2 bases, with 10 bases lying between them. The TCR sequence derives from a middle-aged man who received an inactivated influenza vaccine. V usage is TRBV28 and J usage is TRBJ1-4, with D possibly being TRBD1 (5 bases). The material sequenced was non-naive T cells sorted from PBMCs, taken 14 to 15 days before vaccination. The CDR3 DNA reads as TGTGCCAGCAGCTGGGCAGGGACTAATGAAAAACTGTTTTTT. Translating it yields CASSWAGTNEKLFF.